Listed below are T cell receptor beta chains from one sample, sequenced in a study of identifying expanded T cells in peripheral blood. The repertoire was sequenced with immunoSEQ multiplex PCR; TCRdb's copy has only in-frame clones and lacks some. Of tens of thousands of clones in the sample, around 83% were seen once. The specimen was blood. Every receptor here comes from a person between 18 and 70 years old in good health. Each CDR3 is given with its conserved first and last residue. D genes are given only for firm matches. Expanded clones get a size class; other rows say once, few or many, or leave the size out.

J gene,D gene,V gene,clone size,CDR3 DNA,CDR3 protein
TRBJ2-5,NA,TRBV19,NA,TGTGCCAGTAGTATAGTCGGGTTGGGGGAGACCCAGTACTTC,CASSIVGLGETQYF
TRBJ1-2,NA,TRBV11-1,NA,TGTGCCAGCAGCTTCCCCGGTGGCTACACCTTC,CASSFPGGYTF
TRBJ2-7,NA,TRBV7-2,NA,TGTGCCAGCAGCTTAGTGGGCGGGTTCTCTTACTCCTACGAGCAGTACTTC,CASSLVGGFSYSYEQYF
TRBJ1-5,NA,TRBV7-9,NA,TGTGCCAGCAGCTTAGGGGGGGACCAGCCCCAGCATTTT,CASSLGGDQPQHF
TRBJ2-6,NA,TRBV9,NA,TGTGCCAGCAGCGCGACAGCTTCTGGGGCCAACGTCCTGACTTTC,CASSATASGANVLTF
TRBJ2-2,TRBD2,TRBV28,once,TGTGCCAGCCGCCACGGACTAGCGGGAGTAGGCGGGGAGCTGTTTTTT,CASRHGLAGVGGELFF
TRBJ1-1,TRBD1,TRBV5-1,NA,TGCGCCAGCAGCTTGCCAGGGGGTGACGGCTCTGAAGCTTTCTTT,CASSLPGGDGSEAFF
TRBJ1-1,NA,TRBV7-9,NA,TGTGCCAGCAGCTTCGGGGGGCGCGGAACTGAAGCTTTCTTT,CASSFGGRGTEAFF
TRBJ1-5,TRBD1,TRBV19,NA,TGTGCCATCGGGACAGACGGGTATCAGCCCCAGCATTTT,CAIGTDGYQPQHF
TRBJ2-1,TRBD1,TRBV29-1,few,TGCAGCGCTCTAACAGGGGAACATGAGCAGTTCTTC,CSALTGEHEQFF
TRBJ2-1,TRBD2,TRBV7-9,NA,TGTGCCAGCAGACCCCTAGCGGGAGGGGCCAATGAGCAGTTCTTC,CASRPLAGGANEQFF
TRBJ2-2,NA,TRBV11-2,NA,TGTGCCAGCAGGGACTACCTTGGGGCCGTAGAAATCGGGGAGCTGTTTTTT,CASRDYLGAVEIGELFF